The present T cell receptor beta chain was sequenced within a study of T cells in pancreatic ductal adenocarcinoma (dated by TCRdb to 2015 to 2018). Regarding the complete study: The work assessed suppressive cells as well as CD8+ T cells infiltrating resected pancreatic ductal adenocarcinoma, measuring their numbers, locations, and properties, in order to shed light on the adaptive T-cell response that occurs naturally. Here is what the overall study found, with its caveats: Blood samples had more total productive templates and 7 to 10-fold more unique clonotypes than tumor samples. No significant difference in T-cell clonality was found between tumor and blood, with mean clonality of approximately 0.11 in tumors and around 0.071 in blood. Since most people with pancreatic cancer show up with disease that cannot be operated on, the resected cohort was biased toward the minority who had early-stage disease. Tumor versus blood clonality comparisons may be biased because tumors are enriched in CD45RO+ effector rather than naive T cells, biasing toward lower diversity.

Remarks on this clone: Its antigen is currently not known. Per-base qualities were not stored, and no clone one base away is much larger.

Pancreatic ductal adenocarcinoma patients who had undergone surgery without neoadjuvant therapy were selected. Peripheral blood was collected in heparin tubes, and PBMCs were isolated by histopaque density gradient and cryopreserved in roughly 10% DMSO. Using the DNeasy Blood and Tissue Kit along with Proteinase K and RNase treatment, genomic DNA was extracted from 7 PBMC specimens and about nine flash-frozen tumor specimens. For CDR1 and CDR2, the germline V gene (reference sequence) lists MNHEY and SMNVEV. The CDR3 holds 14 amino acids from the cysteine to the phenylalanine. The kept DNA is CDR3 alone, 42 bases in frame from the first base. At the junction V is shortened by 5 bases and J by 1 base; bases outside the gene matches: 0. The immunoSEQ hsTCRB kit was used to amplify TCR beta CDR3 regions from genomic DNA. High-throughput TRB CDR3 sequencing was performed on an Illumina HiSeq system. In the paper's pipeline: Sequencing reads were analyzed with the immunoSEQ software, and nonproductive sequences with premature stops or frame-shifts were excluded. Clonality of the repertoire was calculated as one minus the Shannon entropy normalized by log2 of the number of unique productive sequences. Not all clones reach the TCRdb copy of this immuneACCESS table, which keeps in-frame sequences only. Checked studies attribute under half of the gap to unresolved V genes and leave the rest unexplained. V, J and clone size are those of that table, while D and trimming were read from the DNA. The sample table lists over 90,000 clones, 90% to 95% of them with a count of one. Roughly 3.1% of the sample lies in the top ten.

This sequence originates from a human donor with pancreatic ductal adenocarcinoma. Specimen: PBMCs. In this chain, TRBV27 is recombined with TRBJ2-2; TRBD2 lines up with 8 middle nucleotides. The sequenced DNA: TGTGCCAGCAGTGGGACTAGGAACACCGGGGAGCTGTTTTTT. Its protein product is CASSGTRNTGELFF.